This T cell receptor beta chain appears in the sequencing data of a study of cytomegalovirus exposure and HLA in healthy donors. Overall study context: An earlier analysis found 100 million or so unique TCR beta sequences from approximately 200 million T cells. Caucasian-associated ancestry cluster membership applied to about four fifths of 398 genotyped donors. Study-wide results and caveats: A later analysis linked a missense variant in DCLRE1C to the trimming of TCR beta V and J genes.

Comment on this clone: What it recognizes is unknown.

The PCR had 60 Vbeta and 13 Jbeta primers. Profiling relied on immunoSEQ multiplex PCR, and the TCRdb table lists in-frame clones only, not all of them. The top ten clones hold 9% to 13% of a sample with tens of thousands of clones, roughly nine tenths of them seen once. Per germline, CDR1 MNHEY and CDR2 SVGAGI. This CDR3 has 13 amino acids. Trimming pared 6 bases from V and 7 bases from J, leaving 15 bases between. This clonotype originated in a woman younger than 45 in good health and CMV-seropositive. The source material was PBMCs. The chain is built from TRBV6-5 and TRBJ1-2; tentative D call: TRBD1 (6 bases). Written as DNA, the CDR3 is TGTGCCAGCAGGTCCAGGGGCAGAGGTGGCTACACCTTC. Amino acid sequence: CASRSRGRGGYTF.